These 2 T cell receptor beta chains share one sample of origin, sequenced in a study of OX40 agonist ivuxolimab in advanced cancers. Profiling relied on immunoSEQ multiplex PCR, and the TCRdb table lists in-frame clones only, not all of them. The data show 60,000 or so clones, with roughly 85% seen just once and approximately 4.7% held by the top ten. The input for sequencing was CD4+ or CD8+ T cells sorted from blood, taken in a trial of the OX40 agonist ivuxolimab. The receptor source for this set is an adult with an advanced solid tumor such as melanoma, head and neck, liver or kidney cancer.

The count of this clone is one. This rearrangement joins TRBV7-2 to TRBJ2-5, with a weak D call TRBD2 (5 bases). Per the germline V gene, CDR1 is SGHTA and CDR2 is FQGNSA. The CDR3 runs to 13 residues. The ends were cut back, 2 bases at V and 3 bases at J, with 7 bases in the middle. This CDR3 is CASSLFGKETQYF. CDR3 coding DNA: TGTGCCAGCAGCTTATTCGGGAAAGAGACCCAGTACTTC.

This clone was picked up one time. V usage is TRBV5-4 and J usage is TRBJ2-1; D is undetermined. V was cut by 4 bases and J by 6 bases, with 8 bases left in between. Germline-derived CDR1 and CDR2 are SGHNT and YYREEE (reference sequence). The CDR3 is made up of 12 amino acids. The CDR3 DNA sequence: TGTGCCAGCAGCAGTGCAGGCAATGAGCAGTTCTTC. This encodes CASSSAGNEQFF.